The present TCR beta chain was sequenced within a study of CD8 T cells in ankylosing spondylitis. Germline CDR1 LGHDT, CDR2 YNNKEL (reference sequence). V shed 4 bases and J shed 8 bases, with 14 bases lying between them. The CDR3 consists of 14 residues. Regarding this clonotype: The target antigen is unknown.

One entry per CDR3 protein, called by TCRdb with MiXCR from the 5' RACE reads. Among some 840,000 distinct CDR3 sequences listed, approximately 12% were seen once. Study-wide results and caveats: A TCR beta motif of 7 to 9 highly homologous variants seemed to mark ankylosing spondylitis blood.

Sample: blood, either unsorted or a sorted T cell fraction (not recorded which). The clonotype was recovered from a male donor with ankylosing spondylitis. The rearrangement joins TRBV3-1 to TRBJ2-2; D not certain. CDR3 bases: TGTGCCAGCAGCCCCTTCTCGGGCCGTGGGGAGCTGTTTTTT. This gives the protein CASSPFSGRGELFF.